This is a list of T cell receptor beta chains from one sample in a study of response to subunit inactivated influenza vaccine. TCRdb re-called the RT-PCR reads through MiXCR, storing one row per CDR3 protein. Of more than 500,000 distinct CDR3 sequences listed, about 11% were seen once; the top ten hold approximately 11%. These data are also associated with another study on T cells expressing NK-cell markers.

The sequences come from PBMCs from blood, collected on the day of vaccination. The source is a man aged 50 to 60 who received an inactivated influenza vaccine. The CDR3 runs from the conserved cysteine through the conserved F or W. A D gene is named only where the DNA matches it firmly. The listing skips clone size in some rows; elsewhere it reads once, few, many or a size class.

v_call	clone_size	d_call	j_call	cdr3_aa	cdr3_nt
TRBV20-1	.	TRBD1	TRBJ2-7	CSAGQGGVYEQYF	TGCAGTGCTGGACAGGGGGGCGTCTACGAGCAGTACTTC
TRBV6-5	.	.	TRBJ2-7	CASSYSRQALREQYF	TGTGCCAGCAGTTACTCGAGACAAGCTCTGAGAGAGCAGTACTTC
TRBV2	few	.	TRBJ1-5	CASSEQGKPQHF	TGTGCCAGCAGTGAACAGGGCAAGCCCCAGCATTTT
TRBV9	few	.	TRBJ2-7	CASSGGLAYEQYF	TGTGCCAGCAGCGGAGGGCTAGCCTACGAGCAGTACTTC
TRBV13	.	TRBD2	TRBJ2-7	CASSFGTSGSREQYF	TGTGCCAGCAGCTTCGGGACTAGCGGGAGTAGGGAGCAGTACTTC
TRBV12-3/TRBV12-4	.	.	TRBJ2-5	CASSRLRDNQETQYF	TGTGCCAGCAGCCGTCTCCGGGACAACCAAGAGACCCAGTACTTC
TRBV13	many	TRBD1	TRBJ2-4	CASSEMGQSQYF	TGTGCCAGCAGCGAGATGGGACAGTCTCAGTACTTC
TRBV12-3/TRBV12-4	.	.	TRBJ2-7	CASSPRTEFEQYF	TGTGCCAGCAGCCCTAGGACCGAATTCGAGCAGTACTTC
TRBV18	.	.	TRBJ2-7	CASSPMVAIAYEQYF	TGTGCCAGCTCACCAATGGTAGCGATAGCCTACGAGCAGTACTTC
TRBV20-1	few	.	TRBJ2-2	CSVPGSGELFF	TGCAGTGTTCCAGGGTCCGGGGAGCTGTTTTTT
TRBV6-5	many	TRBD1	TRBJ1-5	CASSYRDRLVQHF	TGTGCCAGCAGTTACCGGGACAGGCTTGTCCAGCATTTT
TRBV7-9	few	TRBD2	TRBJ2-1	CASTGTSGIPNEQFF	TGTGCCAGCACTGGGACTAGCGGGATCCCGAATGAGCAGTTCTTC
TRBV6-5	.	TRBD2	TRBJ2-5	CASSSLLRGAGETQYF	TGTGCCAGCAGTTCCCTCCTGCGGGGGGCGGGAGAGACCCAGTACTTC
TRBV4-3	.	TRBD1	TRBJ1-6	CASSQVGQGVSPLHF	TGCGCCAGCAGCCAAGTGGGACAGGGAGTTTCACCCCTCCACTTT
TRBV20-1	few	TRBD2	TRBJ2-7	CSSRGVNYEQYF	TGCAGTTCCCGGGGGGTGAACTACGAGCAGTACTTC
TRBV28	.	.	TRBJ2-2	CASSFFRDAGELFF	TGTGCCAGCAGTTTTTTCCGGGACGCCGGGGAGCTGTTTTTT
TRBV7-8	.	TRBD1	TRBJ1-4	CASRGTGRQEKLFF	TGTGCCAGTAGAGGGACAGGTCGGCAGGAAAAACTGTTTTTT
TRBV5-1	.	TRBD1	TRBJ2-7	CASSRQGATYEQYF	TGCGCCAGCAGCAGACAGGGGGCTACCTACGAGCAGTACTTC
TRBV7-9	few	.	TRBJ2-7	CASSLLRGDEQYF	TGTGCCAGCAGCTTATTAAGGGGGGACGAGCAGTACTTC
TRBV27	.	.	TRBJ2-1	CASLHGVWNEQFF	TGTGCCAGCCTCCATGGAGTATGGAATGAGCAGTTCTTC
TRBV29-1	few	TRBD1	TRBJ2-1	CSDRTGYYNEQFF	TGCAGCGATCGGACAGGGTACTACAATGAGCAGTTCTTC
TRBV4-2	few	.	TRBJ2-1	CASSPLTGTDNNNEQFF	TGTGCCAGCAGCCCTTTGACCGGGACTGACAATAACAATGAGCAGTTCTTC
TRBV6-2/TRBV6-3	few	.	TRBJ2-1	CASNWRVGAYNEQFF	TGTGCCAGCAACTGGAGGGTCGGTGCTTACAATGAGCAGTTCTTC
TRBV7-2	.	.	TRBJ2-7	CASSPGRVENYEQYF	TGTGCCAGCAGCCCAGGCAGGGTGGAAAACTACGAGCAGTACTTC
TRBV6-1	.	TRBD1	TRBJ2-7	CASHSGQGPYEQYF	TGTGCCAGCCATTCGGGACAGGGACCCTACGAGCAGTACTTC
TRBV6-1	few	TRBD1	TRBJ2-2	CASKLDRANTGELFF	TGTGCCAGCAAACTCGACAGGGCGAACACCGGGGAGCTGTTTTTT
TRBV12-3/TRBV12-4	few	.	TRBJ2-1	CASSRMQEQFF	TGTGCCAGCAGTCGAATGCAGGAGCAGTTCTTC
TRBV7-9	many	.	TRBJ1-4	CASSFGGSNEKLFF	TGTGCCAGCAGCTTCGGGGGGTCAAATGAAAAACTGTTTTTT
TRBV30	few	.	TRBJ2-2	CAWSVARNTGELFF	TGTGCCTGGAGTGTAGCGAGGAACACCGGGGAGCTGTTTTTT
TRBV6-1	.	.	TRBJ2-7	CASSEAVLISYEQYF	TGTGCCAGCAGTGAAGCGGTTCTGATATCCTACGAGCAGTACTTC
TRBV20-1	few	.	TRBJ1-4	CSARDFLNEKLFF	TGCAGTGCTAGAGATTTTCTGAATGAAAAACTGTTTTTT
TRBV7-8	.	.	TRBJ2-1	CASSPWAGNEQFF	TGTGCCAGCAGCCCCTGGGCGGGCAATGAGCAGTTCTTC
TRBV11-2	few	.	TRBJ2-3	CASSFLVAGTDTQYF	TGTGCCAGCAGCTTCTTGGTTGCGGGAACAGATACGCAGTATTTT
TRBV20-1	few	.	TRBJ2-1	CSASGPRSYNEQFF	TGCAGTGCTAGTGGACCTAGATCCTACAATGAGCAGTTCTTC
TRBV5-1	.	.	TRBJ2-5	CASSLALTGMGMETQYF	TGCGCCAGCAGCTTAGCCCTGACAGGTATGGGCATGGAGACCCAGTACTTC
TRBV28	.	TRBD1	TRBJ1-3	CASSDLTGGLGNTIYF	TGTGCCAGCAGTGACCTGACAGGGGGGCTAGGAAACACCATATATTTT
TRBV11-2	.	TRBD2	TRBJ2-7	CASSSPSGSSYEQYF	TGTGCCAGCAGCTCCCCTAGCGGGAGCTCCTACGAGCAGTACTTC
TRBV12-3/TRBV12-4	few	TRBD2	TRBJ2-3	CASSLAPGGGLRYF	TGTGCCAGCAGTTTAGCGCCCGGGGGGGGCCTCCGGTATTTT
TRBV7-9	.	.	TRBJ2-5	CASSSGTQYF	TGTGCCAGCAGCTCCGGGACCCAGTACTTC
TRBV21-1	.	.	TRBJ2-2	CASSNPRRGGTGELFF	TGTGCCAGCAGCAATCCCCGCCGGGGGGGAACCGGGGAGCTGTTTTTT
TRBV5-6	.	.	TRBJ1-5	CASSSYGEGNQPQHF	TGTGCCAGCAGCTCCTACGGGGAAGGCAATCAGCCCCAGCATTTT
TRBV6-1	.	.	TRBJ1-6	CASTRTFAGFSYNSPLHF	TGTGCCAGCACCAGGACGTTTGCCGGGTTCTCCTATAATTCACCCCTCCACTTT
TRBV18	few	TRBD1	TRBJ2-6	CASSTQGVGANVLTF	TGTGCCAGCTCAACTCAGGGGGTCGGGGCCAACGTCCTGACTTTC
TRBV7-2	few	TRBD1	TRBJ2-1	CASSPDRGNHNEQFF	TGTGCCAGCAGCCCGGACAGGGGGAACCACAATGAGCAGTTCTTC
TRBV20-1	.	.	TRBJ1-2	CSATGVGYGYTF	TGCAGTGCCACCGGGGTCGGCTATGGCTACACCTTC
TRBV29-1	.	.	TRBJ1-1	CSARGETEAFF	TGCAGCGCCCGAGGTGAAACTGAAGCTTTCTTT
TRBV9	once	.	TRBJ2-1	CASSVHGVADNEQFF	TGTGCCAGCAGCGTCCACGGGGTAGCGGACAATGAGCAGTTCTTC
TRBV4-3	.	TRBD1	TRBJ2-2	CASSQEGQGTGELFF	TGCGCCAGCAGCCAAGAGGGACAGGGCACCGGGGAGCTGTTTTTT
TRBV6-5	many	TRBD1	TRBJ1-2	CASSYADRGKGGYTF	TGTGCCAGCAGTTACGCGGACAGGGGGAAGGGTGGCTACACCTTC
TRBV29-1	.	TRBD2	TRBJ2-7	CSAQLASSSYEQYF	TGCAGCGCCCAACTAGCGTCAAGCTCCTACGAGCAGTACTTC
TRBV6-5	many	.	TRBJ2-5	CASSYLGGQETQYF	TGTGCCAGCAGTTACCTGGGGGGCCAAGAGACCCAGTACTTC
TRBV12-3/TRBV12-4	.	TRBD1	TRBJ1-5	CASGQGNQPQHF	TGTGCCAGCGGACAGGGCAATCAGCCCCAGCATTTT
TRBV5-1	few	.	TRBJ1-2	CASSLDGKGVYGYTF	TGCGCCAGCAGCTTGGATGGGAAAGGGGTCTATGGCTACACCTTC
TRBV7-2	.	.	TRBJ1-6	CASSFGQRRISPLHF	TGTGCCAGCAGCTTCGGACAGAGACGGATTTCACCCCTCCACTTT